A selection of T cell receptor beta chains follows, all from one sample in a study of OX40 agonist ivuxolimab in advanced cancers. Some clones are missing from TCRdb's copy, which holds only in-frame ones; the method was immunoSEQ multiplex PCR. This repertoire shows 50,000 to 75,000 clones, 80% to 90% found once; its top ten account for around 15%. The sample in question was CD4+ or CD8+ T cells sorted from blood, obtained in a trial of the OX40 agonist ivuxolimab. The source is an adult with an advanced solid tumor such as melanoma, head and neck, liver or kidney cancer. Both conserved end residues are part of each CDR3. The D gene is left open where the match is weak. Some rows mark clone size as missing; the rest say once, few, many or name a class of expanded clone.

v_gene	j_gene	d_gene	abundance	CDR3aa	CDR3nt
TRBV19	TRBJ2-7	TRBD2	once	CASSPRGGNEQYF	TGTGCCAGTAGTCCCCGGGGGGGGAACGAGCAGTACTTC
TRBV18	TRBJ2-2	-	-	CASSPPTGELFF	TGTGCCAGCTCACCTCCTACCGGGGAGCTGTTTTTT
TRBV27	TRBJ2-3	TRBD2	-	CASSHLGVAGASDTQYF	TGTGCCAGCAGCCACCTTGGAGTAGCGGGAGCTTCAGATACGCAGTATTTT
TRBV6-5	TRBJ2-1	-	once	CASSYSSASANEQFF	TGTGCCAGCAGTTACTCGAGTGCGTCCGCGAATGAGCAGTTCTTC
TRBV6-4	TRBJ2-1	TRBD2	-	CASSQLAGLYNEQFF	TGTGCCAGCAGTCAACTAGCGGGGCTCTACAATGAGCAGTTCTTC
TRBV27	TRBJ2-2	-	-	CASSGTNTGELFF	TGTGCCAGCAGTGGCACGAACACCGGGGAGCTGTTTTTT
TRBV27	TRBJ2-1	-	-	CASSYAVFGGEQFF	TGTGCCAGCTCCTATGCGGTCTTCGGGGGAGAGCAGTTCTTC
TRBV5-1	TRBJ2-5	-	-	CASSKRGRGSQETQYF	TGCGCCAGCAGCAAAAGAGGGCGTGGGAGCCAAGAGACCCAGTACTTC
TRBV10-3	TRBJ1-2	-	-	CANLGGGEGYTF	TGTGCCAACCTCGGGGGCGGTGAAGGCTACACCTTC
TRBV7-9	TRBJ1-2	-	few	CASSSNYGYTF	TGTGCCAGCAGTTCAAACTATGGCTACACCTTC
TRBV15	TRBJ2-2	-	-	CATSRDVGGLNTGELFF	TGTGCCACCAGCAGAGATGTGGGGGGCCTGAACACCGGGGAGCTGTTTTTT
TRBV28	TRBJ2-7	TRBD1	-	CASSPIDRDDEQYF	TGTGCCAGCAGTCCTATAGACAGGGACGACGAGCAGTACTTC
TRBV7-9	TRBJ2-7	-	once	CASSPDSSYEQYF	TGTGCCAGCAGCCCGGACAGCTCCTACGAGCAGTACTTC
TRBV5-6	TRBJ1-5	TRBD1	-	CASSFGTGDSQPQHF	TGTGCCAGCAGCTTCGGGACAGGGGATTCTCAGCCCCAGCATTTT
TRBV28	TRBJ1-2	-	few	CASSPAYDRGKDGYTF	TGTGCCAGCAGCCCTGCCTATGATAGAGGGAAGGATGGCTACACCTTC
TRBV5-1	TRBJ1-2	TRBD1	-	CASSWMTGTGYTF	TGCGCCAGCAGCTGGATGACAGGGACGGGCTACACCTTC
TRBV6-6	TRBJ1-4	-	-	CASSYQGLVDEKLFF	TGTGCCAGCAGTTACCAGGGGTTAGTGGATGAAAAACTGTTTTTT
TRBV5-5	TRBJ2-2	TRBD2	once	CASSLYNGAGGRTGELFF	TGTGCCAGCAGCTTGTATAACGGAGCGGGAGGGCGGACCGGGGAGCTGTTTTTT
TRBV7-2	TRBJ2-6	TRBD1	-	CASSHRGIGSGANVLTF	TGTGCCAGCAGCCACAGGGGTATCGGCTCTGGGGCCAACGTCCTGACTTTC
TRBV5-6	TRBJ2-1	TRBD2	-	CASSLALAGSYNEQFF	TGTGCCAGCAGCTTGGCCCTAGCGGGCTCCTACAATGAGCAGTTCTTC
TRBV14	TRBJ2-3	-	-	CASSQGWQSGDTQYF	TGTGCCAGCAGCCAAGGATGGCAGTCGGGAGATACGCAGTATTTT
TRBV5-8	TRBJ1-2	-	-	CASSPSRRYGYTF	TGTGCCAGCAGCCCTTCCAGGCGGTATGGCTACACCTTC
TRBV27	TRBJ1-1	-	once	CASSIRQGMNTEAFF	TGTGCCAGCAGTATACGGCAGGGAATGAACACTGAAGCTTTCTTT
TRBV10-1	TRBJ2-3	TRBD2	-	CASSETSGGTDTQYF	TGCGCCAGCAGTGAGACTAGCGGGGGAACAGATACGCAGTATTTT
TRBV14	TRBJ2-1	-	once	CASSQLARGSSYNEQFF	TGTGCCAGCAGCCAACTAGCGAGGGGGAGCTCCTACAATGAGCAGTTCTTC
TRBV5-1	TRBJ1-5	-	-	CASSLEGGSNQPQHF	TGCGCCAGCAGCTTGGAGGGGGGGAGCAATCAGCCCCAGCATTTT